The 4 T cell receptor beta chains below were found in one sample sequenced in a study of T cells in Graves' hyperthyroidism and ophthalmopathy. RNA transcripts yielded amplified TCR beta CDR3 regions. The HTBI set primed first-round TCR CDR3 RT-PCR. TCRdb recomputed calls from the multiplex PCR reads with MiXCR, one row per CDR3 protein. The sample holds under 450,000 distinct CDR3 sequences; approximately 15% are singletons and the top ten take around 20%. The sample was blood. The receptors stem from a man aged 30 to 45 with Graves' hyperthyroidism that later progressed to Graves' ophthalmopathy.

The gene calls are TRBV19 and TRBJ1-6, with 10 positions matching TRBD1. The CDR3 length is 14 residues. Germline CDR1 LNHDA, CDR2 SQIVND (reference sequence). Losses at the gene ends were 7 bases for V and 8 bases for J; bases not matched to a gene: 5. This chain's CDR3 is CASTRTGGDSPLHF. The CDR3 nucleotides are TGTGCCAGTACACGGACAGGGGGTGATTCACCCCTCCACTTT.

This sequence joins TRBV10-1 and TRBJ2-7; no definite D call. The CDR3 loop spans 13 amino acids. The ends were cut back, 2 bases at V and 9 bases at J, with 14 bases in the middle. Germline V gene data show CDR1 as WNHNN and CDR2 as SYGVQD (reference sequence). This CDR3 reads CASSELDGEPQYF. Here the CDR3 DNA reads TGCGCCAGCAGTGAGCTCGATGGCGAGCCGCAGTACTTC.

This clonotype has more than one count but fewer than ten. CDR3 bases: TGTGCCAGCAGCGAGGGGCAGATGAATTCACCCCTCCACTTT. As protein: CASSEGQMNSPLHF. This chain connects TRBV9 to TRBJ1-6; D is perhaps TRBD1 (5 bases). The length of the CDR3 is 14 residues. CDR1 and CDR2 (germline): SGDLS, YYNGEE. V was cut by 3 bases and J by 7 bases, with 11 bases left in between.

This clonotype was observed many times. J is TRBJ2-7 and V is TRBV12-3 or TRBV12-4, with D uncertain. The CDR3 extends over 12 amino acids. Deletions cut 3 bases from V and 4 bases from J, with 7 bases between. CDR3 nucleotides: TGTGCCAGCAGTTTGTCGATTTACGAGCAGTACTTC. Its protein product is CASSLSIYEQYF.